Listed here are 8 T cell receptor beta chains from one sample, sequenced in a study of blood T cells in healthy people across ages. Alongside a J-beta primer mix, a sample-barcoded 5' primer served in a second PCR lasting about 6 to 11 cycles. TCRdb re-called the 5' RACE reads through MiXCR, storing one row per CDR3 protein. The sample records around 1,100,000 distinct CDR3 sequences, around two fifths being singletons. Sequencing input: blood. Source of these receptors: a young man in good health.

The chain is built from TRBV20-1 and TRBJ1-2; maybe TRBD1 (6 bases). Germline V gives CDR1 DFQATT, CDR2 SNEGSKA (reference sequence). Trimming took off 4 bases at V and 6 bases at J, with 18 bases between the two ends. The CDR3 sequence is 14 residues long. The CDR3 spells CSATSTGTSNGYTF. CDR3 nucleotide sequence: TGCAGTGCTACCTCGACCGGGACATCGAATGGCTACACCTTC.

About this clonotype: A junction end diverges from the germline sequence, so it may reflect a read error. The chain uses TRBV10-3 and TRBJ2-5; 9 nucleotides line up with TRBD2. Germline V lookup: CDR1 ENHRY, CDR2 SYGVKD. This CDR3 has 15 residues. The CDR3 sequence is CAITDSGGPQEAQYF. The CDR3 DNA is TGTGCCATCACGGATAGCGGGGGACCACAAGAGGCCCAGTACTTC.

The V call is TRBV6-4, the J call TRBJ1-1; D remains ambiguous. The CDR3 spans 14 residues. The germline V gene has CDR1 MRHNA and CDR2 SNTAGT. V lost 3 bases to trimming and J lost 4 bases, with 12 bases between them. In nucleotides, the CDR3 is TGTGCCAGCAGTGATACCAGGAAGGGCACTGAAGCTTTCTTT. Translating gives CASSDTRKGTEAFF.

Ten or more counts support this clonotype. The chain links TRBV7-2 to TRBJ1-5, with D hard to call. Trimming left V 5 bases short and J 4 bases short, with 9 bases between. CDR1 is SGHTA, CDR2 FQGNSA, per germline. CDR3 length equals 13 residues. CDR3 amino acids: CASSVSWNQPQHF. The DNA for the CDR3 is TGTGCCAGCAGCGTATCCTGGAATCAGCCCCAGCATTTT.

The J gene is TRBJ2-7, the V gene TRBV20-1, with a weak D call TRBD2 (7 bases). The CDR3 length is 14 residues. Trimming took off 3 bases at V and 4 bases at J, with 16 bases between the two ends. CDR1 DFQATT and CDR2 SNEGSKA come from the germline V gene (reference sequence). The CDR3 is CSASRGAWVYEQYF. In DNA, the CDR3 is TGCAGTGCTAGTCGGGGGGCATGGGTTTACGAGCAGTACTTC.

This clonotype occurred a few times. The chain couples TRBV12-3 or TRBV12-4 to TRBJ1-4; the match to TRBD1 covers 8 bases. The J segment lost 5 bases and the V segment lost 3 bases, leaving 5 bases of the junction unmatched. The CDR3 covers 15 residues. The CDR3 loop reads CASSLSGQANEKLFF. DNA of the CDR3: TGTGCCAGCAGTTTGTCGGGACAGGCCAATGAAAAACTGTTTTTT.

The V call is TRBV12-3 or TRBV12-4, the J call TRBJ2-1; no firm D call. The CDR3 contains 13 residues. Trimming left V 6 bases short and J 0 bases short, with 6 bases between. The CDR3 region is CASRLPSYNEQFF. CDR3 bases: TGTGCCAGCAGACTTCCCTCCTACAATGAGCAGTTCTTC.

The V and J genes are TRBV4-2 and TRBJ1-3; a possible D gene is TRBD1 (5 bases). The ends were cut back, 0 bases at V and 6 bases at J, with 12 bases in the middle. The V gene's germline CDR1 is LGHNA and CDR2 YNFKEQ. CDR3 length equals 15 residues. The chain's CDR3 is CASSQDWGSENTIYF. CDR3 nucleotide sequence: TGTGCCAGCAGCCAAGATTGGGGGTCCGAAAACACCATATATTTT.